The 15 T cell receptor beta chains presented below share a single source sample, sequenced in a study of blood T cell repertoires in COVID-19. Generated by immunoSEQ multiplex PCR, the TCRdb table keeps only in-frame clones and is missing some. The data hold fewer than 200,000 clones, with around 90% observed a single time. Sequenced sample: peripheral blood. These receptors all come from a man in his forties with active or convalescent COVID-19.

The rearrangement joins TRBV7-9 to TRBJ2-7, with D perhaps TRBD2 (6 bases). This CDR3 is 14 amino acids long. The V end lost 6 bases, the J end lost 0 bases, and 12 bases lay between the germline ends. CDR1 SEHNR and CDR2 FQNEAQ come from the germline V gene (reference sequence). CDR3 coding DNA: TGTGCCAGCAGTGTCGCGGGATACTCCTACGAGCAGTACTTC. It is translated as CASSVAGYSYEQYF.

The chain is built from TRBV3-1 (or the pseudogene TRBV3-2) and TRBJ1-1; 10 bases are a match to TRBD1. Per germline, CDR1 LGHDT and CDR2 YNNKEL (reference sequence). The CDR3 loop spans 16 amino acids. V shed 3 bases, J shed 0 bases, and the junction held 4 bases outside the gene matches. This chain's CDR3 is CASSHRQGAMNTEAFF. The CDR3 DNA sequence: TGTGCCAGCAGCCACAGACAGGGGGCCATGAACACTGAAGCTTTCTTT.

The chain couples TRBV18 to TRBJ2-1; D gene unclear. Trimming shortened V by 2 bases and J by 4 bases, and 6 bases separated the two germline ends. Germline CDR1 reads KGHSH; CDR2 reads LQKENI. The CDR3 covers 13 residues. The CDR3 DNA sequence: TGTGCCAGCTCACCAAACAGATACAATGAGCAGTTCTTC. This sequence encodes CASSPNRYNEQFF.

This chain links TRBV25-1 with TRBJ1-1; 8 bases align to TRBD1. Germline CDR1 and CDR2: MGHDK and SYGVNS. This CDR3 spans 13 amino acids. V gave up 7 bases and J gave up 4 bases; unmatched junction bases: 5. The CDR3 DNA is TGTGCCAGCACCACAGGGGGTTTCACTGAAGCTTTCTTT. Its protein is CASTTGGFTEAFF.

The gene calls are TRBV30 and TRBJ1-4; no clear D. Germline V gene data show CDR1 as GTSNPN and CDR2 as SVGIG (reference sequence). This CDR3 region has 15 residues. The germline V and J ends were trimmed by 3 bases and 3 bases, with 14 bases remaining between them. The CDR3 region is CAWSEPRSANEKLFF. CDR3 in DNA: TGTGCCTGGAGCGAACCTCGGAGCGCTAATGAAAAACTGTTTTTT.

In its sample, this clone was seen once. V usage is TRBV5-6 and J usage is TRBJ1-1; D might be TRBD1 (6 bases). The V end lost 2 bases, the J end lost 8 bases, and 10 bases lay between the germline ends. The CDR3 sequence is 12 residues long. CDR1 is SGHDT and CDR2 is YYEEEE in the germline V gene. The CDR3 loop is CASSFRGTEAFF. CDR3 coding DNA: TGTGCCAGCAGCTTCAGGGGAACGGAAGCTTTCTTT.

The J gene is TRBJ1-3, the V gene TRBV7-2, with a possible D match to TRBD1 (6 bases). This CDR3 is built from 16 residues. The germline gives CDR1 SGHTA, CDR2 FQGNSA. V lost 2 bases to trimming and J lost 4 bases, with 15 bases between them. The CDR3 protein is CASSLSGGSMGNTIYF. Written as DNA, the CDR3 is TGTGCCAGCAGCTTATCGGGGGGCTCTATGGGAAACACCATATATTTT.

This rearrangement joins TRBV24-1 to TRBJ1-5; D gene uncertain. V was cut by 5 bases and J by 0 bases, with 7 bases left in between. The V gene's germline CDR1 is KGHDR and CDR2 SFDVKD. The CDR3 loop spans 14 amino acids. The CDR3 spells CATSAGYSNQPQHF. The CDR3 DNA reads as TGTGCCACCAGTGCGGGTTATAGCAATCAGCCCCAGCATTTT.

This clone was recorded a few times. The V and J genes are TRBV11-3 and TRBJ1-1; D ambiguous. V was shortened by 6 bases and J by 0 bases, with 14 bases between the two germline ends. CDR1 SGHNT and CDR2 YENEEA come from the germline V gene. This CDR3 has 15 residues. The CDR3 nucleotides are TGTGCCAGCAGAACGGGATCCAGGATGAACACTGAAGCTTTCTTT. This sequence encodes CASRTGSRMNTEAFF.

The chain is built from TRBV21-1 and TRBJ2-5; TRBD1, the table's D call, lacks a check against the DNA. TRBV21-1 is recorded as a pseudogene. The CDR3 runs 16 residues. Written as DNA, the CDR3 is TGTGCCAGCAGCATAAAGGACAGGGGGCGAGGGGAGACCCAGTACTTC. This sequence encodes CASSIKDRGRGETQYF.

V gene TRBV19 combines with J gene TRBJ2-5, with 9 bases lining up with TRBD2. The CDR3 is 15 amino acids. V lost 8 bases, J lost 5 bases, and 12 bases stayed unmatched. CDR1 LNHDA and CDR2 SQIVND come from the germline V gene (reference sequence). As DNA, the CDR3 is TGTGCCAGTCGAAGGGTAGCGGGAGCCCCGGAGACCCAGTACTTC. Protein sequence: CASRRVAGAPETQYF. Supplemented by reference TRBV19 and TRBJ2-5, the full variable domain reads DGGITQSPKYLFRKEGQNVTLSCEQNLNHDAMYWYRQDPGQGLRLIYYSQIVNDFQKGDIAEGYSVSREKKESFPLTVTSAQKNPTAFYLCASRRVAGAPETQYFGPGTRLLVL.

The CDR3 sequence: CAIGGESRYYGYTF. DNA for the CDR3: TGTGCCATCGGGGGGGAGTCTCGGTACTATGGCTACACCTTC. The chain carries TRBV28 and TRBJ1-2; perhaps TRBD1 as D (5 bases). V lost 10 bases and J 3 bases, leaving 18 bases between the germline ends. The CDR3 sequence is 14 residues long. Per the germline V gene, CDR1 is MDHEN and CDR2 is SYDVKM.

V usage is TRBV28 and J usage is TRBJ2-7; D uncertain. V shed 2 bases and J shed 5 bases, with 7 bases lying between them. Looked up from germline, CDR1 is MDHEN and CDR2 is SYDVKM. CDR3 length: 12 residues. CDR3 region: CASSLAADEQYF. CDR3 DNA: TGTGCCAGCAGTTTAGCGGCGGACGAGCAGTACTTC. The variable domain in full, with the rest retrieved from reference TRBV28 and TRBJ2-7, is DVKVTQSSRYLVKRTGEKVFLECVQDMDHENMFWYRQDPGLGLRLIYFSYDVKMKEKGDIPEGYSVSREKKERFSLILESASTNQTSMYLCASSLAADEQYFGPGTRLTVT.

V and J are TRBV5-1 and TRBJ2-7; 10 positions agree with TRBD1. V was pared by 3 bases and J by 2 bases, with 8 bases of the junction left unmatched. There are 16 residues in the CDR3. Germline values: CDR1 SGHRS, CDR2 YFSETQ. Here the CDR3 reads CASSSRSGTGAYEQYF. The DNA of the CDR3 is TGCGCCAGCAGCTCTCGATCCGGGACAGGGGCCTACGAGCAGTACTTC.

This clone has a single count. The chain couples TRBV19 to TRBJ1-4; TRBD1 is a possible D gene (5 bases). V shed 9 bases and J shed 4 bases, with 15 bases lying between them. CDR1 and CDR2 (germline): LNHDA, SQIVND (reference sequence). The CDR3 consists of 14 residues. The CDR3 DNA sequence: TGTGCCAGCAACCGGGGGGTGATTAATGAAAAACTGTTTTTT. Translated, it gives CASNRGVINEKLFF.